This entry lists 5 T cell receptor beta chains sequenced from one sample in a study of T cells in Graves' hyperthyroidism and ophthalmopathy (dated by TCRdb to the late 2010s). Libraries were made using multiplex PCR. The data were produced on an Illumina HiSeq 2000. Amplification of TCR beta CDR3 regions was carried out from RNA transcripts. The TCR CDR3 was subjected to a first round of RT-PCR using the HTBI primer set and the Qiagen OneStep RT-PCR kit. Using fastp trimming at Q25 and MiXCR clonotype assembly, TCRdb reanalyzed the public sequencing data and kept in-frame beta chains. Identical CDR3 protein sequences are pooled into one entry, listed with their most common genes and DNA. Within this sample are around 600,000 distinct CDR3 sequences, with approximately 15% of them counted one time only. About 7% of the sample goes to the ten largest clones. Sequenced input: blood. These TCRs come from a woman aged 18-29 years with Graves' ophthalmopathy.

This clonotype was detected many times. This chain connects TRBV7-9 to TRBJ2-7; D unclear. Germline V CDR1 and CDR2: SEHNR, FQNEAQ (reference sequence). V lost 5 bases and J lost 3, with 8 bases in between. The CDR3 spans 12 residues. The CDR3 protein is CASSPDHYEQYF. The CDR3 DNA follows: TGTGCCAGCAGCCCGGACCACTACGAGCAGTACTTC.

The chain uses TRBV19 and TRBJ2-1, with D hard to call. CDR1 LNHDA and CDR2 SQIVND come from the germline V gene (reference sequence). V was cut by 1 base and J by 0 bases, with 7 bases left in between. This CDR3 contains 15 residues. CDR3 coding DNA: TGTGCCAGTAGTATAGCGGAGAGCTCCTACAATGAGCAGTTCTTC. It codes for CASSIAESSYNEQFF.

In its sample, this clonotype was seen many times. The J gene is TRBJ1-1, the V gene TRBV3-1; D is unclear. This CDR3 has 15 amino acids. The germline CDR1 and CDR2 sequences are LGHDT and YNNKEL (reference sequence). The V and J ends lost 1 base and 2 bases respectively, with 11 bases between them. CDR3 nucleotides: TGTGCCAGCAGCCAAGGGGCCAGGACCAACACTGAAGCTTTCTTT. Translation: CASSQGARTNTEAFF.

V is TRBV9 and J is TRBJ2-7; 8 bases are a match to TRBD1. V was clipped by 4 bases and J by 3 bases; unmatched bases: 9. This CDR3 is built from 15 residues. Germline V gene data show CDR1 as SGDLS and CDR2 as YYNGEE. DNA of the CDR3: TGTGCCAGCAGCCCTAGGACAGGGTCAATCTACGAGCAGTACTTC. It encodes CASSPRTGSIYEQYF.

This chain uses TRBV12-3 or TRBV12-4 with TRBJ2-5; D might be TRBD1 or TRBD2, each matching 6 bases. The CDR3 extends over 15 amino acids. The V gene lost 5 bases and the J gene lost 5 bases, with 18 bases spanning the gap. The CDR3 spells CASSAHPEGGETQYF. CDR3 sequence (DNA): TGTGCCAGCAGTGCCCACCCAGAAGGGGGGGAGACCCAGTACTTC.